These 16 T cell receptor beta chains originate from one sample sequenced in a study of cytomegalovirus exposure and HLA in healthy donors. Primers for the PCR totalled 60 Vbeta and 13 Jbeta. The protocol was immunoSEQ multiplex PCR, while the TCRdb copy is restricted to in-frame clones and leaves out a portion. The repertoire includes roughly 110,000 clones, approximately 74% of them detected once, and about 4% sits in the top ten. Sequenced: PBMCs. The receptors derive from a woman aged 40-49 years in good health and CMV-seropositive.

This chain connects TRBV18 to TRBJ1-1, with D unclear. CDR3 length equals 15 residues. In germline, CDR1 is KGHSH, CDR2 LQKENI. V lost 1 base and J 4 bases, leaving 13 bases between the germline ends. CDR3 DNA sequence: TGTGCCAGCTCACCACTGGCGCCCCCGGGCACTGAAGCTTTCTTT. Translated: CASSPLAPPGTEAFF.

The chain recombines TRBV7-2 with TRBJ1-5, with D perhaps matching TRBD1 (5 bases). The V and J ends lost 4 bases and 3 bases respectively, with 13 bases between them. Germline V gives CDR1 SGHTA, CDR2 FQGNSA. CDR3 size: 15 residues. The CDR3 sequence: CASSSWAGPNQPQHF. CDR3 coding DNA: TGTGCCAGCAGCTCTTGGGCAGGGCCCAATCAGCCCCAGCATTTT.

This chain joins TRBV18 and TRBJ2-3, with 8 bases matching TRBD2. Trimming at V came to 4 bases and at J to 4 bases, leaving 4 bases not matched to a gene. This CDR3 has 14 amino acids. Germline V CDR1 and CDR2: KGHSH, LQKENI. CDR3 in DNA: TGTGCCAGCTCACTCGGGGGGGACCCAGATACGCAGTATTTT. It yields the protein CASSLGGDPDTQYF. Using reference TRBV18 and TRBJ2-3 for the parts outside the CDR3, the full variable domain is NAGVMQNPRHLVRRRGQEARLRCSPMKGHSHVYWYRQLPEEGLKFMVYLQKENIIDESGMPKERFSAEFPKEGPSILRIQQVVRGDSAAYFCASSLGGDPDTQYFGPGTRLTVL.

The V call is TRBV4-3, the J call TRBJ2-2; TRBD1 is a possible D gene (6 bases). V gave up 5 bases and J gave up 2 bases, with 12 bases separating them. CDR3 length: 15 amino acids. Germline values: CDR1 LGHNA, CDR2 YSLEER. The CDR3 DNA reads TGCGCCAGCAGCTCAGGGGTCGGCAACACCGGGGAGCTGTTTTTT. Translating gives CASSSGVGNTGELFF.

The V and J genes are TRBV21-1 and TRBJ1-5; whether TRBD1, the table's D call, matches the DNA was not checked. TRBV21-1 corresponds to a pseudogene. The CDR3 spans 20 residues. Here the CDR3 reads CASSKANLGQGGGGNQPQHF. The CDR3 nucleotides are TGTGCCAGCAGCAAAGCGAACTTAGGACAGGGGGGAGGTGGCAATCAGCCCCAGCATTTT.

The chain joins TRBV15 to TRBJ1-4; D remains ambiguous. Germline CDR1 LNHNV, CDR2 YYDKDF (reference sequence). The CDR3 has 15 amino acids. The V end lost 1 base, the J end lost 0 bases, and 6 bases lay between the germline ends. CDR3 sequence (DNA): TGTGCCACCAGCAGAGGGGGAGCAACTAATGAAAAACTGTTTTTT. It codes for CATSRGGATNEKLFF.

This clone occurred once. This chain connects TRBV7-2 to TRBJ1-5, with 8 bases matching TRBD1. Trimming took 5 bases from V and 6 from J; bases not matched to a gene: 6. Germline-derived CDR1 and CDR2 are SGHTA and FQGNSA. This CDR3 has 14 residues. CDR3 in amino acids: CASSPGQAIQPQHF. As DNA, the CDR3 is TGTGCCAGCAGCCCGGGACAGGCAATTCAGCCCCAGCATTTT.

This chain uses TRBV10-1 with TRBJ1-4, with a tentative D call TRBD1 (6 bases). There are 15 residues in the CDR3. Germline values: CDR1 WNHNN, CDR2 SYGVQD (reference sequence). V lost 6 bases to trimming and J lost 3 bases, with 14 bases between them. The CDR3 bases are TGCGCCAGCAGCGGACCGGGACAAGCTAATGAAAAACTGTTTTTT. Protein sequence: CASSGPGQANEKLFF.

This chain links TRBV5-1 with TRBJ2-1; D is unresolved. The V and J ends lost 4 bases and 4 bases respectively, with 12 bases between them. The germline V gene has CDR1 SGHRS and CDR2 YFSETQ. The CDR3 consists of 14 residues. This CDR3 is CASSPGGGYNEQFF. In nucleotides, the CDR3 is TGCGCCAGCAGCCCCGGCGGCGGTTACAATGAGCAGTTCTTC. The variable domain in full, completed from reference TRBV5-1 and TRBJ2-1, reads KAGVTQTPRYLIKTRGQQVTLSCSPISGHRSVSWYQQTPGQGLQFLFEYFSETQRNKGNFPGRFSGRQFSNSRSEMNVSTLELGDSALYLCASSPGGGYNEQFFGPGTRLTVL.

In this sample, this clone turned up a few times. This sequence joins TRBV7-2 and TRBJ1-1; 7 bases align to TRBD1. V dropped 1 base and J dropped 11; count of bases not matched to a gene: 4. Germline lookup yields CDR1 SGHTA and CDR2 FQGNSA. The CDR3 loop spans 12 amino acids. The CDR3 loop is CASSLVGTVAFF. CDR3 DNA: TGTGCCAGCAGCTTAGTTGGGACAGTCGCTTTCTTT.

This chain links TRBV27 with TRBJ2-7, with 8 nucleotides matching TRBD2. This CDR3 contains 15 residues. Germline V gene data show CDR1 as MNHEY and CDR2 as SMNVEV (reference sequence). V was clipped by 3 bases and J by 0 bases; unmatched bases: 4. This chain's CDR3 is CASSLDGTSSYEQYF. For the CDR3, the DNA is TGTGCCAGCAGTTTGGACGGGACTAGCTCCTACGAGCAGTACTTC.

The table lists this clone with a few counts. The chain joins TRBV11-3 to TRBJ1-1, with a weak D call TRBD1 (5 bases). The CDR3 is 13 residues long. The germline V gene has CDR1 SGHNT and CDR2 YENEEA. V was clipped by 5 bases and J by 1 base, with 8 bases between them. The DNA of the CDR3 is TGTGCCAGCAGCCAACAGGAGAACACTGAAGCTTTCTTT. Translation gives CASSQQENTEAFF.

The chain recombines TRBV27 with TRBJ2-3; 9 bases line up with TRBD2. V was pared by 0 bases and J by 3 bases, with 7 bases of the junction left unmatched. CDR3 length: 17 residues. The germline V gene encodes CDR1 MNHEY and CDR2 SMNVEV (reference sequence). CDR3 region: CASSLSLAGLQTDTQYF. Written as DNA, the CDR3 is TGTGCCAGCAGTTTATCTCTAGCGGGGTTACAGACAGATACGCAGTATTTT.

Points on this clone: The same CDR3 arises from other DNA sequences in this sample as well. The gene calls are TRBV5-1 and TRBJ2-2, with D possibly TRBD1 on 6 matching bases. Trimming took off 4 bases at V and 5 bases at J, with 12 bases between the two ends. CDR3 length: 14 amino acids. Looked up from germline, CDR1 is SGHRS and CDR2 is YFSETQ. The CDR3 sequence is CASSPGQNTGELFF. The CDR3 coding sequence is TGCGCCAGCAGCCCCGGACAGAATACCGGGGAGCTGTTTTTT.

The rearrangement joins TRBV10-3 to TRBJ2-7; weak D call: TRBD2 (5 bases). Trimming took 3 bases from V and 2 from J, leaving 8 bases between them. Per germline, CDR1 ENHRY and CDR2 SYGVKD. The CDR3 contains 13 residues. CDR3 DNA sequence: TGTGCCATCAGTGATGGACTTACCTACGAGCAGTACTTC. Translating it yields CAISDGLTYEQYF.

This clone occurred a few times. The chain recombines TRBV30 with TRBJ2-7, with 9 bases that match TRBD1. Germline loops: CDR1 GTSNPN, CDR2 SVGIG (reference sequence). Trimming cost V 3 bases and J 5 bases; bases outside gene matches: 8. There are 14 residues in the CDR3. In nucleotides, the CDR3 is TGTGCCTGGAGGGGGGACAGGGTGCCCCACGAGCAGTACTTC. This translates into CAWRGDRVPHEQYF.